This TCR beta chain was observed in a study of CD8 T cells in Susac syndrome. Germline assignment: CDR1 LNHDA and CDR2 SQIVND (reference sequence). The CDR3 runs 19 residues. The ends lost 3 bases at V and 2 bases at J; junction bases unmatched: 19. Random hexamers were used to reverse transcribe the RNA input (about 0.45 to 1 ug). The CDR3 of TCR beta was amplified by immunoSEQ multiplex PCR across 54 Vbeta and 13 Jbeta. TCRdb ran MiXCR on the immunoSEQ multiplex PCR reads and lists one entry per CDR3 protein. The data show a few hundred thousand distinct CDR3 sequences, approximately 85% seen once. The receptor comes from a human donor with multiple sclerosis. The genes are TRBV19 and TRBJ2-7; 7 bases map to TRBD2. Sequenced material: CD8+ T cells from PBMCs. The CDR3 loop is CASSIHGHIPAGVAYEQYF. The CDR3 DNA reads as TGTGCCAGTAGTATTCATGGACACATCCCGGCGGGAGTCGCCTACGAGCAGTACTTC.